Only a few counts were recorded for the clone carrying this T cell receptor (beta chain). The data belong to a study of blood T cells in healthy people across ages. It was with a sample-barcoded 5' primer and a J-beta primer mix that a second PCR of about 6 to 12 cycles was run. TCRdb processed the 5' RACE reads anew with MiXCR; each CDR3 protein has one entry. The sample includes 1,500,000 or so distinct CDR3 sequences, almost 60% seen only once; the top ten take over 5%. This CDR3 has 12 residues. The V gene's germline CDR1 is SQVTM and CDR2 ANQGSEA. Trimming cost V 0 bases and J 9 bases, with 9 bases left between them.

Sequenced sample: blood. The TCR was taken from a young man in good health. This chain connects TRBV29-1 to TRBJ2-1; unclear D gene. The CDR3 DNA follows: TGCAGCGTTGAAGATTCTGGTACTGAGCAGTTCTTC. This sequence encodes CSVEDSGTEQFF.